This T cell receptor beta chain was retrieved from a study of T-cell reconstitution after alpha-beta-depleted transplantation in children. Study-level findings and limits: Two months or so post-transplant, alpha-beta T cells reportedly derived from several hundred expanded graft clones.

This clonotype was counted a few times. Its antigen is as yet unknown. Trimming removed 0 bases from V and 7 bases from J; junction bases left unmatched: 10. This CDR3 has 16 residues. Germline CDR1 SGHKS, CDR2 YYEKEE (reference sequence). During its preparation, the TCRbeta library received unique molecular identifiers. TCRdb redid the calling of the PCR reads with MiXCR, one entry per CDR3 protein. This table holds fewer than 350,000 distinct CDR3 sequences, roughly 11% found once. This receptor was obtained from a male patient aged 2 to 9 who had a stem cell transplant for chronic granulomatous disease, so the T cells may come from the graft donor. Specimen: peripheral blood, collected 180 days after TCRalphabeta/CD19-depleted stem cell transplant. This rearrangement joins TRBV5-5 to TRBJ2-1; 7 nucleotides match TRBD2. The CDR3 nucleotides read TGTGCCAGCAGCTTGGCTAGCGGCATTTCGGGTAATGAGCAGTTCTTC. Protein product: CASSLASGISGNEQFF.